The 19 T cell receptor beta chains in this list originate from one sample, sequenced in a study of T cell responses to AZD1222 COVID-19 vaccine. Libraries were prepared by immunoSEQ multiplex PCR; TCRdb keeps only in-frame clonotypes and omits some of them. The sample holds around 80,000 clones; around 93% are singletons and the top ten take more than 7.5%. The sample was peripheral blood, taken 28 days after the second AZD1222 dose. Receptors originate from an adult who received the AZD1222 COVID-19 vaccine.

V and J are TRBV19 and TRBJ1-5; D gene uncertain. The CDR3 consists of 15 residues. The germline V gene has CDR1 LNHDA and CDR2 SQIVND (reference sequence). The germline V and J ends were trimmed by 7 bases and 2 bases, with 15 bases remaining between them. In DNA, the CDR3 is TGTGCCAGTACCGCAGACCCTAACGGCAATCAGCCCCAGCATTTT. Its translation is CASTADPNGNQPQHF.

CDR3 sequence: CASSPRRGGPDTQYF. The CDR3 bases are TGTGCCAGTAGTCCCCGTAGGGGAGGCCCAGATACGCAGTATTTT. The V gene is TRBV19, the J gene TRBJ2-3; possibly TRBD2 for D (6 bases). Germline V gives CDR1 LNHDA, CDR2 SQIVND (reference sequence). V lost 5 bases, J lost 4 bases, and 16 bases lay in between. The CDR3 has 15 amino acids.

The J gene is TRBJ2-1, the V gene TRBV27; 10 bases line up with TRBD2. V was pared by 2 bases and J by 6 bases, with 4 bases of the junction left unmatched. There are 15 residues in the CDR3. Germline CDR1 is MNHEY and CDR2 is SMNVEV (reference sequence). The CDR3: CASSLRLAGSNEQFF. In DNA, the CDR3 is TGTGCCAGCAGTTTACGACTAGCGGGCAGCAATGAGCAGTTCTTC.

The chain couples TRBV11-3 to TRBJ2-1; D is ambiguous. V was pared by 0 bases and J by 5 bases, with 8 bases between. CDR3 length: 14 residues. In germline, CDR1 is SGHNT, CDR2 YENEEA. CDR3 region: CASSLDGGDNEQFF. The CDR3 nucleotides are TGTGCCAGCAGCTTAGACGGCGGAGACAATGAGCAGTTCTTC. The whole variable domain, filled in from reference TRBV11-3 and TRBJ2-1, reads EAGVVQSPRYKIIEKKQPVAFWCNPISGHNTLYWYLQNLGQGPELLIRYENEEAVDDSQLPKDRFSAERLKGVDSTLKIQPAELGDSAVYLCASSLDGGDNEQFFGPGTRLTVL.

This clone was seen only once. V is TRBV14 and J is TRBJ2-2, with 9 bases aligning to TRBD2. This CDR3 region has 15 residues. The J segment lost 4 bases and the V segment lost 2 bases, leaving 2 bases of the junction unmatched. The germline V gene has CDR1 SGHDN and CDR2 FVKESK. CDR3: CASSQRLAATGELFF. The CDR3 bases are TGTGCCAGCAGCCAAAGACTAGCGGCCACCGGGGAGCTGTTTTTT. The full variable domain, with the rest looked up from reference TRBV14 and TRBJ2-2, is EAGVTQFPSHSVIEKGQTVTLRCDPISGHDNLYWYRRVMGKEIKFLLHFVKESKQDESGMPNNRFLAERTGGTYSTLKVQPAELEDSGVYFCASSQRLAATGELFFGEGSRLTVL.

The rearrangement links TRBV6-5 to TRBJ2-2; no reliable D call. V lost 3 bases, J lost 4 bases, and 9 bases lay in between. The CDR3 is 14 residues long. Germline lookup yields CDR1 MNHEY and CDR2 SVGAGI. In DNA, the CDR3 is TGTGCCAGCAGTTATATGGTCCTCACCGGGGAGCTGTTTTTT. Amino acid sequence: CASSYMVLTGELFF.

The rearrangement links TRBV28 to TRBJ2-2; D is possibly TRBD1 (7 bases). This CDR3 is built from 19 residues. Trimming shortened V by 2 bases and J by 4 bases, and 23 bases separated the two germline ends. Per germline, CDR1 MDHEN and CDR2 SYDVKM. The CDR3 protein is CASSLKRTGLIRGTGELFF. The CDR3 DNA reads as TGTGCCAGCAGTTTAAAGAGGACAGGACTAATCAGGGGCACCGGGGAGCTGTTTTTT.

The chain joins TRBV25-1 to TRBJ2-2; no firm D call. The CDR3 has 17 amino acids. The V and J ends lost 1 base and 5 bases respectively, with 17 bases between them. CDR1 is MGHDK, CDR2 SYGVNS, per germline. CDR3 nucleotides: TGTGCCAGCAGTGAATCTGGGCGCAGGCTAATAACCGGGGAGCTGTTTTTT. It encodes CASSESGRRLITGELFF.

The CDR3 region has the DNA TGTGCCAGCAGCGGTCCGGGCGGGAGCTCCTACAATGAGCAGTTCTTC. Translation: CASSGPGGSSYNEQFF. The chain couples TRBV7-2 to TRBJ2-1; the match to TRBD2 covers 7 bases. With 5 bases clipped from V and 0 bases from J, the junction kept 7 bases outside the gene matches. This CDR3 contains 16 residues. The V gene's germline CDR1 is SGHTA and CDR2 FQGNSA.

This chain connects TRBV7-9 to TRBJ1-2; TRBD1 matches 8 bases. The CDR3 extends over 14 amino acids. CDR1 is SEHNR and CDR2 is FQNEAQ in the germline V gene (reference sequence). V shed 3 bases, J shed 6 bases, and the junction held 6 bases outside the gene matches. In nucleotides, the CDR3 is TGTGCCAGCAGCTTCAGGGGGCTGTCGGATGGCTACACCTTC. It yields the protein CASSFRGLSDGYTF. The full variable domain, with the rest looked up from reference TRBV7-9 and TRBJ1-2, is DTGVSQNPRHKITKRGQNVTFRCDPISEHNRLYWYRQTLGQGPEFLTYFQNEAQLEKSRLLSDRFSAERPKGSFSTLEIQRTEQGDSAMYLCASSFRGLSDGYTFGSGTRLTVV.

The gene calls are TRBV6-5 and TRBJ1-3, with TRBD1 identical over 10 bases. The germline gives CDR1 MNHEY, CDR2 SVGAGI. This CDR3 is built from 15 residues. J lost 5 bases, V lost 2 bases, and 3 bases had no gene match. This CDR3 is CASSYRQGARNTIYF. For the CDR3, the DNA is TGTGCCAGCAGTTACCGACAGGGGGCAAGAAACACCATATATTTT.

This clone has just one count. The chain couples TRBV9 to TRBJ2-5; 15 bases match TRBD2. CDR3 length: 15 amino acids. CDR1 is SGDLS, CDR2 YYNGEE, per germline. V lost 3 bases and J lost 5; bases outside the gene matches: 2. CDR3 loop: CASSEGLAGGETQYF. CDR3 DNA sequence: TGTGCCAGCAGCGAAGGACTAGCGGGAGGGGAGACCCAGTACTTC.

This chain connects TRBV4-2 to TRBJ2-2; 8 bases match TRBD2. The CDR3 is 18 amino acids. The germline V gene has CDR1 LGHNA and CDR2 YNFKEQ. The junction had 9 bases not matched to a gene; V was cut back by 0 bases and J by 3 bases. The CDR3 DNA follows: TGTGCCAGCAGCCAAGAAAACCCTAGCGGGTGGGACACCGGGGAGCTGTTTTTT. This translates into CASSQENPSGWDTGELFF.

The chain recombines TRBV5-1 with TRBJ2-2, with a tentative D call TRBD1 (6 bases). The CDR3 consists of 15 residues. Trimming took off 3 bases at V and 3 bases at J, with 12 bases between the two ends. Looked up from germline, CDR1 is SGHRS and CDR2 is YFSETQ. The CDR3 here is CASSYTGSDTGELFF. For the CDR3, the DNA is TGCGCCAGCAGCTACACAGGGTCGGACACCGGGGAGCTGTTTTTT.

The CDR3 loop is CASSLSGGQLYEQYF. The CDR3 region has the DNA TGTGCCAGCAGTTTAAGCGGGGGCCAGCTCTACGAGCAGTACTTC. The J gene is TRBJ2-7, the V gene TRBV28, with 8 bases identical to TRBD2. Trimming removed 2 bases from V and 3 bases from J; junction bases left unmatched: 6. This CDR3 has 15 amino acids. Germline CDR1 and CDR2: MDHEN and SYDVKM. Drawing the rest from reference TRBV28 and TRBJ2-7, the complete variable domain is DVKVTQSSRYLVKRTGEKVFLECVQDMDHENMFWYRQDPGLGLRLIYFSYDVKMKEKGDIPEGYSVSREKKERFSLILESASTNQTSMYLCASSLSGGQLYEQYFGPGTRLTVT.

The chain combines TRBV2 with TRBJ2-2; 12 bases line up with TRBD2. Germline V gene data show CDR1 as SNHLY and CDR2 as FYNNEI. The CDR3 has 20 residues. The junction had 15 bases not matched to a gene; V was cut back by 7 bases and J by 0 bases. CDR3 residues: CASTLPGLAGRHANTGELFF. In DNA, the CDR3 is TGTGCCAGCACCCTACCGGGACTAGCGGGCCGACACGCGAACACCGGGGAGCTGTTTTTT.

This clone is labeled as medium-sized. The rearrangement joins TRBV11-2 to TRBJ2-5; D tentatively fits TRBD1 or TRBD2 (6 bases each). V was pared by 3 bases and J by 2 bases, with 13 bases between. The CDR3 spans 15 residues. Germline V gene sequence: CDR1 SGHAT, CDR2 FQNNGV. The CDR3, as DNA: TGTGCCAGCAGCTTTTGGGGGGCAGTACAAGAGACCCAGTACTTC. Translation gives CASSFWGAVQETQYF.

This chain connects TRBV12-3 or TRBV12-4 to TRBJ1-1; D call uncertain. V shed 3 bases and J shed 5 bases, with 10 bases lying between them. The CDR3 extends over 13 amino acids. The CDR3 protein is CASSLATGTEAFF. CDR3 DNA: TGTGCCAGCAGTTTGGCGACGGGGACTGAAGCTTTCTTT.

The chain uses TRBV30 and TRBJ1-6; D is ambiguous. V dropped 0 bases and J dropped 6 bases, with 12 bases sitting between them. Germline loops: CDR1 GTSNPN, CDR2 SVGIG (reference sequence). The CDR3 covers 15 residues. The CDR3 spells CAWSVVGRFNSPLHF. The CDR3 nucleotides read TGTGCCTGGAGTGTAGTCGGACGGTTTAATTCACCCCTCCACTTT.